Listed below are T cell receptor beta chains from one sample, sequenced in a study of shared clonotypes between healthy human individuals. Profiling relied on immunoSEQ multiplex PCR, and the TCRdb table lists in-frame clones only, not all of them. The sample shows 2 million to 2.5 million clones, 90% to 95% of them seen only once. What was sequenced was naive CD4+ T cells sorted from blood. The receptors were gathered from a man aged 18 to 29 in good health. The CDR3 runs from the conserved cysteine through the conserved F or W. D genes are given only for firm matches. Clone size is shown for a subset of rows, as once, few, many or a class of expanded clone.

J gene,D gene,clone size,V gene,CDR3 protein,CDR3 DNA
TRBJ2-2,.,once,TRBV18,CASSTQYGDTGELFF,TGTGCCAGCTCAACTCAGTACGGGGACACCGGGGAGCTGTTTTTT
TRBJ2-7,.,many,TRBV18,CASSPPLGVYEQYF,TGTGCCAGCTCACCACCGTTGGGGGTATACGAGCAGTACTTC
TRBJ2-2,TRBD2,.,TRBV6-6,CASTSSGSTGELFF,TGTGCCAGCACCTCTAGCGGATCCACCGGGGAGCTGTTTTTT
TRBJ1-1,.,.,TRBV7-2,CASSLDRGTGAFF,TGTGCCAGCAGCTTAGATAGGGGTACCGGAGCTTTCTTT
TRBJ2-5,.,.,TRBV7-9,CASSLVSVPGPQETQYF,TGTGCCAGCAGCTTAGTATCCGTACCGGGACCTCAAGAGACCCAGTACTTC
TRBJ2-4,.,.,TRBV21-1,CASSTGSYIQYF,TGTGCCAGCAGCACCGGGAGTTACATTCAGTACTTC
TRBJ1-2,.,.,TRBV5-5,CASSLESYYGYTF,TGTGCCAGCAGCTTGGAAAGTTACTATGGCTACACCTTC
TRBJ2-7,.,.,TRBV6-5,CASRQGSEQYF,TGTGCCAGCAGACAGGGTTCCGAGCAGTACTTC
TRBJ2-3,TRBD2,.,TRBV5-1,CASSLRPSGVGDTQYF,TGCGCCAGCAGCTTAAGGCCTAGCGGGGTGGGAGATACGCAGTATTTT
TRBJ1-5,TRBD1,.,TRBV18,CASSNRDRDNSQHF,TGTGCCAGCTCAAACCGGGACAGGGACAATAGCCAGCATTTT
TRBJ2-7,.,.,TRBV30,CAWSVLGTAPYEQYF,TGTGCCTGGAGTGTACTCGGAACAGCCCCCTACGAGCAGTACTTC
TRBJ1-1,TRBD1,.,TRBV5-1,CASSWDRDTEAFF,TGCGCCAGCAGCTGGGACAGGGACACTGAAGCTTTCTTT
TRBJ2-7,TRBD2,few,TRBV7-8,CASAPSSGGGIDEQYF,TGTGCCAGCGCACCCTCGTCGGGGGGAGGGATCGACGAGCAGTACTTC
TRBJ2-1,.,.,TRBV18,CASSPVVSPTGEQFF,TGTGCCAGCTCACCGGTTGTATCCCCCACTGGTGAGCAGTTCTTC
TRBJ2-3,.,.,TRBV5-1,CASRGGGSTSTDTQYF,TGCGCCAGCAGGGGAGGTGGGAGCACTAGCACAGATACGCAGTATTTT
TRBJ2-5,.,.,TRBV7-7,CASSRQIQETQYF,TGTGCTAGCAGCCGACAGATCCAAGAGACCCAGTACTTC
TRBJ2-2,.,.,TRBV6-5,CASRDSNTGELFF,TGTGCCAGCAGGGACAGCAACACCGGGGAGCTGTTTTTT
TRBJ1-6,.,once,TRBV15,CATSGNRVNNSPLHF,TGTGCCACCAGCGGGAACAGGGTCAACAATTCACCCCTCCACTTT
TRBJ1-6,.,.,TRBV4-1,CASSQGPGHLLNSPLHF,TGCGCCAGCAGCCAAGGCCCGGGACACTTATTAAATTCACCCCTCCACTTT
TRBJ2-7,.,.,TRBV9,CASSVAPGPSYEQYF,TGTGCCAGCAGCGTAGCTCCAGGACCGTCCTACGAGCAGTACTTC
TRBJ1-5,.,few,TRBV28,CASSFGSGGNQPQHF,TGTGCCAGCAGTTTTGGGTCCGGGGGCAATCAGCCCCAGCATTTT
TRBJ1-1,.,.,TRBV11-2,CASLWAGTEAFF,TGTGCCAGCCTCTGGGCCGGGACTGAAGCTTTCTTT
TRBJ2-5,TRBD2,.,TRBV9,CASSLQGLAPETQYF,TGTGCCAGCAGCCTCCAAGGACTAGCACCAGAGACCCAGTACTTC
TRBJ2-2,.,.,TRBV6-1,CASSESTGELFF,TGTGCCAGCAGTGAAAGCACCGGGGAGCTGTTTTTT
TRBJ2-7,.,.,TRBV18,CASSPRDSSEQYF,TGTGCCAGCTCACCACGGGATTCAAGCGAGCAGTACTTC
TRBJ1-5,.,.,TRBV7-2,CASSLVLNQPQHF,TGTGCCAGCAGCTTAGTTCTGAATCAGCCCCAGCATTTT
TRBJ1-4,.,.,TRBV5-1,CASSLEQHNEKLFF,TGCGCCAGCAGCTTGGAACAGCATAATGAAAAACTGTTTTTT
TRBJ1-3,.,.,TRBV9,CASSVDRRSGNTIYF,TGTGCCAGCAGCGTAGACCGACGCTCTGGAAACACCATATATTTT
TRBJ1-5,.,.,TRBV30,CAWSQGTLGPQHF,TGTGCCTGGAGCCAGGGGACGTTAGGGCCCCAGCATTTT
TRBJ1-1,.,.,TRBV2,CASSEGLERYTEAFF,TGTGCCAGCAGTGAGGGACTCGAGCGGTACACTGAAGCTTTCTTT
TRBJ2-5,.,.,TRBV25-1,CASIGESQETQYF,TGTGCCAGCATCGGGGAGTCCCAAGAGACCCAGTACTTC
TRBJ2-7,.,once,TRBV11-2,CASTTFPVSGTAYEQYF,TGTGCCAGCACAACTTTTCCCGTGTCAGGAACCGCCTACGAGCAGTACTTC
TRBJ2-2,.,.,TRBV5-1,CASSPGHSGELFF,TGCGCCAGCAGCCCGGGACACTCCGGGGAGCTGTTTTTT
TRBJ1-1,.,.,TRBV27,CASSLRGDTNTEAFF,TGTGCCAGCAGTTTACGGGGCGACACGAACACTGAAGCTTTCTTT
TRBJ2-7,TRBD2,.,TRBV18,CASSPPGLAGDEQYF,TGTGCCAGCTCCCCACCGGGACTAGCGGGAGACGAGCAGTACTTC
TRBJ2-7,TRBD1,.,TRBV6-6,CASSAGQGTSYEQYF,TGTGCCAGCAGTGCGGGACAGGGGACCTCCTACGAGCAGTACTTC
TRBJ1-6,.,.,TRBV7-2,CASSSGRYNSPLHF,TGTGCCAGCAGCTCGGGACGGTATAATTCACCCCTCCACTTT
TRBJ2-5,.,.,TRBV6-1,CASSTGKQETQYF,TGTGCCAGCAGTACCGGGAAGCAAGAGACCCAGTACTTC
TRBJ2-7,TRBD2,few,TRBV11-2,CASSLASSGSYEQYF,TGTGCCAGCAGCTTAGCATCTAGCGGGAGCTACGAGCAGTACTTC
TRBJ2-7,TRBD2,once,TRBV27,CASSFAAGGNYEQYF,TGTGCCAGCAGTTTTGCCGCGGGGGGAAACTACGAGCAGTACTTC
TRBJ2-1,.,.,TRBV10-2,CASSDRILQGTSYNEQFF,TGCGCCAGCAGTGATAGAATCCTACAGGGAACGTCCTACAATGAGCAGTTCTTC
TRBJ2-7,TRBD1,.,TRBV7-2,CASSLVRGQGAGEQYF,TGTGCCAGCAGCTTAGTTCGAGGACAGGGGGCCGGGGAGCAGTACTTC
TRBJ1-2,TRBD1,.,TRBV5-1,CASSLADRDGNGYTF,TGCGCCAGCAGCTTGGCGGACAGGGATGGGAACGGCTACACCTTC
TRBJ1-5,.,few,TRBV19,CASSSTDGQPQHF,TGTGCCAGTTCGAGTACAGATGGTCAGCCCCAGCATTTT